These 29 T cell receptor beta chains share one sample of origin, sequenced in a study of shared clonotypes between healthy human individuals (dated by TCRdb to the early 2020s). The library was made by the immunoSEQ multiplex PCR assay. TCRdb limited this immuneACCESS table to in-frame rearrangements with V and J called. A share of clones is missing; checked studies link under half to unresolved V genes, and the rest is unexplained. The sample table records approximately 2,300,000 clones; around 92% of these occur just once. Together, the top ten hold 0.3% to 0.45% of the sample. Sequencing was carried out using naive CD4+ T cells from PBMCs. Per the publication, the cell subset or site label means: CD45RA+ positively selected. These receptor sequences come from a man between 18 and 29 years old in good health. Some clones in this sample may be carry-over from other donors' samples.

The chain has TRBV5-5 and TRBJ2-7; TRBD1 matches at 8 bases. Trimming took 4 bases from V and 6 from J; bases not matched to a gene: 12. The CDR3 extends over 15 amino acids. Germline CDR1 and CDR2: SGHKS and YYEKEE (reference sequence). As DNA, the CDR3 is TGTGCCAGCAGCGAAGGGGACAGGACGGGATTCGAGCAGTACTTC. Amino acids: CASSEGDRTGFEQYF. The full variable domain, with the rest looked up from reference TRBV5-5 and TRBJ2-7, is DAGVTQSPTHLIKTRGQQVTLRCSPISGHKSVSWYQQVLGQGPQFIFQYYEKEERGRGNFPDRFSARQFPNYSSELNVNALLLGDSALYLCASSEGDRTGFEQYFGPGTRLTVT.

This clone has a handful of counts. This chain connects TRBV18 to TRBJ2-2, with D possibly TRBD2 on 5 matching bases. Germline V gene lookup returns CDR1 KGHSH and CDR2 LQKENI. This CDR3 spans 14 amino acids. Trimming shortened V by 6 bases and J by 6 bases, and 14 bases separated the two germline ends. CDR3 loop: CASSTLGGSGELFF. The CDR3 DNA reads as TGTGCCAGCTCTACCCTCGGCGGGTCCGGGGAGCTGTTTTTT.

This clone was counted a few times. The rearrangement uses TRBV28 and TRBJ1-2, with TRBD1 as a possible D gene (6 bases). Trimming shortened V by 2 bases and J by 8 bases, and 12 bases separated the two germline ends. The CDR3 contains 13 residues. Per germline, CDR1 MDHEN and CDR2 SYDVKM. DNA for the CDR3: TGTGCCAGCAGTTTACAGGACAGATGGGGCTACACCTTC. It yields the protein CASSLQDRWGYTF.

Notes on this clone: The same CDR3 also results from other DNA sequences found in this sample. V gene TRBV28 combines with J gene TRBJ2-7; D call uncertain. Per the germline V gene, CDR1 is MDHEN and CDR2 is SYDVKM. The CDR3 is 15 amino acids. V dropped 3 bases and J dropped 0 bases, with 12 bases sitting between them. The CDR3 sequence is CASSFGQASSYEQYF. The DNA of the CDR3 is TGTGCCAGCAGTTTTGGGCAGGCCAGCTCCTACGAGCAGTACTTC.

This chain links TRBV10-3 with TRBJ2-5; D unclear. Between the trimmed V and J ends, which lost 6 bases and 2 bases, there was a span of 7 bases. CDR3 length: 12 residues. In germline, CDR1 is ENHRY, CDR2 SYGVKD. The CDR3 is CAISRTQETQYF. The CDR3 bases are TGTGCCATCAGCCGTACACAAGAGACCCAGTACTTC.

The J gene is TRBJ1-5, the V gene TRBV28; D is unresolved. Germline V gene sequence: CDR1 MDHEN, CDR2 SYDVKM. This CDR3 is 16 amino acids long. Trimming took off 3 bases at V and 1 base at J, with 13 bases between the two ends. The chain's CDR3 is CASSFLRAPSNQPQHF. Written as DNA, the CDR3 is TGTGCCAGCAGTTTTTTAAGGGCGCCAAGCAATCAGCCCCAGCATTTT. Looking up the rest from reference TRBV28 and TRBJ1-5 gives the full variable domain: DVKVTQSSRYLVKRTGEKVFLECVQDMDHENMFWYRQDPGLGLRLIYFSYDVKMKEKGDIPEGYSVSREKKERFSLILESASTNQTSMYLCASSFLRAPSNQPQHFGDGTRLSIL.

This clone turned up a few times. The chain couples TRBV28 to TRBJ1-4; 8 bases map to TRBD1. CDR1 is MDHEN, CDR2 SYDVKM, per germline. The junction had 11 bases not matched to a gene; V was cut back by 7 bases and J by 4 bases. The CDR3 is made up of 16 amino acids. The CDR3 DNA is TGTGCCAGCACCTCGAGGACAGGGAGACTTAATGAAAAACTGTTTTTT. Translation gives CASTSRTGRLNEKLFF.

This chain connects TRBV28 to TRBJ2-5, with D possibly called TRBD1 or TRBD2 (6 bases each). There are 14 residues in the CDR3. Trimming pared 3 bases from V and 3 bases from J, leaving 11 bases between. Germline-derived CDR1 and CDR2 are MDHEN and SYDVKM. The DNA of the CDR3 is TGTGCCAGCAGTTTGGGGGGCTGGGAAGAGACCCAGTACTTC. Translated: CASSLGGWEETQYF.

CDR3: CSAKPPKQETQYF. The CDR3 nucleotides read TGCAGCGCCAAACCTCCAAAGCAAGAGACCCAGTACTTC. The rearrangement links TRBV29-1 to TRBJ2-5; D gene uncertain. The CDR3 contains 13 residues. V lost 7 bases and J lost 2, with 14 bases in between. Germline V gene data show CDR1 as SQVTM and CDR2 as ANQGSEA. The complete variable domain, with remaining parts taken from reference TRBV29-1 and TRBJ2-5, reads SAVISQKPSRDICQRGTSLTIQCQVDSQVTMMFWYRQQPGQSLTLIATANQGSEATYESGFVIDKFPISRPNLTFSTLTVSNMSPEDSSIYLCSAKPPKQETQYFGPGTRLLVL.

The chain carries TRBV19 and TRBJ1-5; TRBD1 matches 8 bases. With V trimmed by 7 bases and J by 2 bases, 7 bases remained unmatched. Germline CDR1 LNHDA, CDR2 SQIVND (reference sequence). The CDR3 has 15 residues. The CDR3 DNA is TGTGCCAGTACCCTGGACAGGGATGGCAATCAGCCCCAGCATTTT. This codes for CASTLDRDGNQPQHF. Looking up the rest from reference TRBV19 and TRBJ1-5 gives the full variable domain: DGGITQSPKYLFRKEGQNVTLSCEQNLNHDAMYWYRQDPGQGLRLIYYSQIVNDFQKGDIAEGYSVSREKKESFPLTVTSAQKNPTAFYLCASTLDRDGNQPQHFGDGTRLSIL.

The chain couples TRBV21-1 to TRBJ2-7; TRBD1, as called in the table, went unchecked against the DNA. TRBV21-1 counts as a pseudogene. The CDR3 loop spans 16 amino acids. The CDR3 reads CASSKGAGGSYYEQYF. CDR3 bases: TGTGCCAGCAGCAAAGGTGCAGGGGGCAGTTACTACGAGCAGTACTTC.

This chain uses TRBV6-4 with TRBJ2-3; 11 positions match TRBD2. Germline CDR1 MRHNA, CDR2 SNTAGT. The CDR3 runs 16 residues. The ends lost 4 bases at V and 0 bases at J; junction bases unmatched: 3. DNA of the CDR3: TGTGCCAGCAGTGTGACTAGCGGGACTAGCACAGATACGCAGTATTTT. This sequence encodes CASSVTSGTSTDTQYF.

The chain has TRBV9 and TRBJ2-3; perhaps TRBD2 as D (6 bases). The CDR3 covers 13 residues. V lost 3 bases and J 8 bases, leaving 13 bases between the germline ends. Germline CDR1 SGDLS, CDR2 YYNGEE. The CDR3 loop is CASSARLGVTQYF. CDR3 sequence (DNA): TGTGCCAGCAGCGCCCGACTAGGCGTTACGCAGTATTTT.

Remarks on this clone: Other DNA sequences in the same sample also yield this CDR3. J is TRBJ2-1 and V is TRBV9; TRBD1 is a possible D gene (5 bases). This CDR3 has 13 amino acids. From germline, CDR1 is SGDLS and CDR2 YYNGEE. Trimming cost V 0 bases and J 6 bases, with 7 bases left between them. CDR3 DNA: TGTGCCAGCAGCGTAGCTCAGGGCAATGAGCAGTTCTTC. It translates to CASSVAQGNEQFF.

This sequence joins TRBV30 and TRBJ1-6, with D possibly TRBD1 on 6 matching bases. This CDR3 has 13 amino acids. CDR1 GTSNPN and CDR2 SVGIG come from the germline V gene (reference sequence). V was pared by 3 bases and J by 7 bases, with 10 bases between. The CDR3 protein is CAWRGTRNSPLHF. CDR3 nucleotides: TGTGCCTGGAGGGGGACAAGGAATTCACCCCTCCACTTT.

The rearrangement joins TRBV28 to TRBJ1-2; D is possibly TRBD1 (6 bases). CDR1 is MDHEN, CDR2 SYDVKM, per germline. The V end lost 8 bases, the J end lost 8 bases, and 27 bases lay between the germline ends. The CDR3 totals 16 residues. CDR3 nucleotide sequence: TGTGCCAGCTTAACACTCCATGGGGGGCTATCAAAAGGCTACACCTTC. As protein: CASLTLHGGLSKGYTF.

V and J are TRBV11-2 and TRBJ2-2; D gene ambiguous. Germline CDR1 is SGHAT and CDR2 is FQNNGV. The CDR3 contains 13 residues. V was pared by 5 bases and J by 7 bases, with 11 bases between. The CDR3 DNA reads TGTGCCAGCAGCCCGTGGGTCGACGGGGAGCTGTTTTTT. It specifies CASSPWVDGELFF.

This chain links TRBV4-3 with TRBJ1-4; a possible D gene is TRBD1 (5 bases). The germline V gene encodes CDR1 LGHNA and CDR2 YSLEER. The V end was cut by 5 bases, the J end by 1 base, with 14 bases between. This CDR3 is 16 amino acids long. DNA for the CDR3: TGCGCCAGCAGCGTCATCCCGGGGGTAACTAATGAAAAACTGTTTTTT. It is translated as CASSVIPGVTNEKLFF.

The chain joins TRBV4-1 to TRBJ2-7, with 10 nucleotides matching TRBD2. The CDR3 totals 18 residues. The germline V gene has CDR1 MGHRA and CDR2 YSYEKL. The V and J ends lost 4 bases and 2 bases, in that order; junction bases with no gene match: 14. DNA of the CDR3: TGCGCCAGCAGCCGCTCCCGCCTCCAGGGACTAGCGACCTACGAGCAGTACTTC. It translates to CASSRSRLQGLATYEQYF.

This sequence joins TRBV6-5 and TRBJ1-4, with a weak D call TRBD1 (5 bases). Per germline, CDR1 MNHEY and CDR2 SVGAGI. CDR3 size: 13 residues. Trimming took off 5 bases at V and 7 bases at J, with 11 bases between the two ends. The CDR3 spells CASSNRDGEKLFF. The CDR3 DNA is TGTGCCAGCAGTAATAGGGACGGTGAAAAACTGTTTTTT.

Worth noting for this clone: At one boundary the junction diverges from the germline segment, which might be a read error. The CDR3 region is CASSPGLAGHVF. In nucleotides, the CDR3 is TGTGCCAGCAGCCCGGGACTAGCGGGACACGTCTTC. V is TRBV14 and J is TRBJ2-1; 13 nucleotides line up with TRBD2. CDR1 is SGHDN, CDR2 FVKESK, per germline. This CDR3 region has 12 residues.

The CDR3 loop is CASSSPSGTSGSRYEQYF. The CDR3 DNA is TGTGCCAGCAGCTCACCTTCCGGGACTAGCGGGAGCCGCTACGAGCAGTACTTC. The chain has TRBV7-2 and TRBJ2-7; 14 nucleotides match TRBD2. With 4 bases clipped from V and 3 bases from J, the junction kept 11 bases outside the gene matches. CDR3 length: 18 amino acids. Germline CDR1 SGHTA, CDR2 FQGNSA.

The J gene is TRBJ1-1, the V gene TRBV7-3, with 8 bases identical to TRBD1. CDR1 and CDR2 from the germline V gene are SGHTA and FQGTGA. The CDR3 is 14 amino acids. V dropped 3 bases and J dropped 4; count of bases not matched to a gene: 4. The DNA for the CDR3 is TGTGCCAGCAGCTTGACAGGGGCGGTCACTGAAGCTTTCTTT. Amino acids: CASSLTGAVTEAFF.

Points on this clone: At one of its ends the junction is not consistent with the germline gene, which may arise from a read error. The chain has TRBV19 and TRBJ1-3; D is uncertain. Germline CDR1 and CDR2: LNHDA and SQIVND (reference sequence). The CDR3 totals 12 residues. The CDR3: CASRPDGYTIYF. CDR3 nucleotide sequence: TGTGCCAGTAGACCAGATGGATACACCATATATTTT.

V and J are TRBV5-1 and TRBJ2-5; 8 bases match TRBD1. The J call is in doubt because the DNA end fits TRBJ2-7 better. This CDR3 has 14 residues. CDR1 and CDR2 (germline): SGHRS, YFSETQ. The CDR3 sequence is CASSVGTGDYEQYF. Here the CDR3 DNA reads TGCGCCAGCAGCGTGGGGACAGGCGACTACGAGCAGTACTTC.

The genes are TRBV5-1 and TRBJ2-7; 9 bases align to TRBD2. The CDR3 is made up of 15 amino acids. The V gene end was trimmed by 1 base and the J gene end by 4 bases; junction bases not matched to a gene: 6. Per germline, CDR1 SGHRS and CDR2 YFSETQ. This chain's CDR3 is CASSLPSGKGYEQYF. CDR3 DNA: TGCGCCAGCAGCTTGCCTAGCGGGAAAGGGTACGAGCAGTACTTC.

In this sample, this clone turned up a few times. Other DNA variants within this sample encode the same CDR3. The chain employs TRBV6-5 and TRBJ1-1; unclear D gene. V shed 6 bases and J shed 3 bases, with 5 bases lying between them. The CDR3 length is 11 residues. Looked up from germline, CDR1 is MNHEY and CDR2 is SVGAGI. The CDR3 sequence: CASRGYTEAFF. The CDR3 DNA follows: TGTGCCAGCAGGGGGTACACTGAAGCTTTCTTT.

The chain uses TRBV18 and TRBJ1-1; 8 nucleotides align to TRBD1. Germline V gene sequence: CDR1 KGHSH, CDR2 LQKENI. V trimming: 0 bases; J trimming: 14 bases; junction bases outside the gene matches: 5. The CDR3 sequence is 12 residues long. CDR3 amino acids: CASSPPGRGPFF. DNA of the CDR3: TGTGCCAGCTCACCACCCGGCAGGGGGCCCTTCTTT.

The chain employs TRBV19 and TRBJ2-3; 13 nucleotides match TRBD2. Germline V gene sequence: CDR1 LNHDA, CDR2 SQIVND (reference sequence). V lost 5 bases and J lost 5; bases outside the gene matches: 4. There are 15 residues in the CDR3. The CDR3 bases are TGTGCCAGTAGTGCGGGACTAGCGGGGAGAGATACGCAGTATTTT. Encoded protein: CASSAGLAGRDTQYF.